This T cell receptor beta chain was profiled in a study of cytomegalovirus exposure and HLA in healthy donors. The overall study: An early release of data contained around 80 million unique TCRs, which came from HLA-typed donors. General study findings and limits: Association of 15,000 to 20,000 TCR beta sequences with HLA alleles was found at 0.05 false discovery rate in a later analysis.

Trimming removed 5 bases at V and 3 bases at J, with 11 bases between. Germline CDR1 SGHTA, CDR2 FQGNSA. The CDR3 is 13 amino acids. A note on this clone: Its antigen is undetermined.

13 Jbeta primers and 60 Vbeta primers were used for the PCR. The protocol was immunoSEQ multiplex PCR, while the TCRdb copy is restricted to in-frame clones and leaves out a portion. This sample yields about 74,000 clones, of which 72% are seen a single time; approximately 12% belongs to the top ten. The V gene is TRBV7-2, the J gene TRBJ2-7; D remains unclear. Sequencing input: PBMCs. The receptor was derived from a woman aged 40 to 50 in good health and CMV-seropositive. CDR3 residues: CASSQTFGYEQYF. The CDR3 DNA is TGTGCCAGCAGCCAGACTTTCGGCTACGAGCAGTACTTC.